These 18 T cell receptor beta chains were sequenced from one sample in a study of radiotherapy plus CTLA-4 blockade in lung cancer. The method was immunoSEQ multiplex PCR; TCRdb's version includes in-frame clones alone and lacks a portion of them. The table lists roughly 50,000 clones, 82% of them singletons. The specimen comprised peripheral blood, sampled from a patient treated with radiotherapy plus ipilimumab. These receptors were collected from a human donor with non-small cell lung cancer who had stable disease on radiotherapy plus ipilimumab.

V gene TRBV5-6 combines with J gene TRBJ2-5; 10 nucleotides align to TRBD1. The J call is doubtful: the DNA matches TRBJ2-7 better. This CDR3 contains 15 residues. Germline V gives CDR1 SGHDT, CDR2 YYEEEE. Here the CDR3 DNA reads TGTGCCAGCAGCCCCGGGACAGGGGTCTCCTACGAGCAGTACTTC. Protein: CASSPGTGVSYEQYF.

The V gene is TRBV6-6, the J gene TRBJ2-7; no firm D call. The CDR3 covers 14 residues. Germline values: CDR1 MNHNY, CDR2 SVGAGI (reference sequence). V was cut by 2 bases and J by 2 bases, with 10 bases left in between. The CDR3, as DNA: TGTGCCAGCAGTTACGTCCGGGTTCCCTACGAGCAGTACTTC. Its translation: CASSYVRVPYEQYF.

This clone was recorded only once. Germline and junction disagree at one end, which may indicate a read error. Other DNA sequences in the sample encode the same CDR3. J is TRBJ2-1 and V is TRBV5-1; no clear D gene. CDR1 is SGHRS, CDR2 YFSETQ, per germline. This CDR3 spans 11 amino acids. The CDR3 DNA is TGCGCTAGCAGCCTTGACCGGCGGCCGTTCTTC. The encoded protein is CASSLDRRPFF.

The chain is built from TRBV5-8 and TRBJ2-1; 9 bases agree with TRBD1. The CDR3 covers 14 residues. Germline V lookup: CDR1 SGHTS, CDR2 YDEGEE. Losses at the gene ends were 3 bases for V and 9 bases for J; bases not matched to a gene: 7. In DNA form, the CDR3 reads TGTGCCAGCAGCTCGGGGACAGGGTCAAGTGAGCAGTTCTTC. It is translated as CASSSGTGSSEQFF.

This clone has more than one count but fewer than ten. CDR3 amino acids: CASSQGPMNTEAFF. CDR3 sequence (DNA): TGCGCCAGCAGCCAGGGCCCTATGAACACTGAAGCTTTCTTT. The V call is TRBV4-3, the J call TRBJ1-1; D remains ambiguous. The V and J ends lost 3 bases and 0 bases respectively, with 8 bases between them. Germline assignment: CDR1 LGHNA and CDR2 YSLEER. This CDR3 comprises 14 residues.

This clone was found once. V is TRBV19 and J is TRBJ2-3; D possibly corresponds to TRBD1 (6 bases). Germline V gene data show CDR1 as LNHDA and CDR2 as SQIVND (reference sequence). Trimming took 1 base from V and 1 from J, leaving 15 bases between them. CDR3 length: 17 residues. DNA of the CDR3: TGTGCCAGTAGTATAGCCCTTTACAGGGCCCGCACAGATACGCAGTATTTT. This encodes CASSIALYRARTDTQYF.

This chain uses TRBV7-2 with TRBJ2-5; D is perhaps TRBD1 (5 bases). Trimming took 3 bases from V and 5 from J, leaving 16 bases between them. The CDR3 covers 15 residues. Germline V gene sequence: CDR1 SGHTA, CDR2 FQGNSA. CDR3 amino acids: CASSFLQGGRETQYF. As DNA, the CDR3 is TGTGCCAGCAGCTTTCTCCAGGGTGGCAGGGAGACCCAGTACTTC.

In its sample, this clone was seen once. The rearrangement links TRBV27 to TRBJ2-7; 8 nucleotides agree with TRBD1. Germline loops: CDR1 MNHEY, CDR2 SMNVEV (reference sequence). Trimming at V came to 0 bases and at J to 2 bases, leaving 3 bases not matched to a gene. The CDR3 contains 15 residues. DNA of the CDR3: TGTGCCAGCAGTTTATCTGAACAGGGGGCCTACGAGCAGTACTTC. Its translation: CASSLSEQGAYEQYF.

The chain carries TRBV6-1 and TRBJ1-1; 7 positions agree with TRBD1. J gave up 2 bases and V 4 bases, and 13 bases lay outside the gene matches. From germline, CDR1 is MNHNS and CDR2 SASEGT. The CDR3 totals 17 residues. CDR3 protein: CASSARQGSSVNTEAFF. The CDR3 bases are TGTGCCAGCAGTGCCCGACAGGGATCGTCGGTAAACACTGAAGCTTTCTTT.

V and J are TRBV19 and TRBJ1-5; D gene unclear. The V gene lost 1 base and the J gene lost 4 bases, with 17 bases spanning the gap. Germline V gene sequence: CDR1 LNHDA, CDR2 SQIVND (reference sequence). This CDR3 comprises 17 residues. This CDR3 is CASSIVYGEASNQPQHF. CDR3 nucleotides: TGTGCCAGTAGTATAGTGTATGGGGAGGCCAGTAATCAGCCCCAGCATTTT. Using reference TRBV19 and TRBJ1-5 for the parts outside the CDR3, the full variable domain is DGGITQSPKYLFRKEGQNVTLSCEQNLNHDAMYWYRQDPGQGLRLIYYSQIVNDFQKGDIAEGYSVSREKKESFPLTVTSAQKNPTAFYLCASSIVYGEASNQPQHFGDGTRLSIL.

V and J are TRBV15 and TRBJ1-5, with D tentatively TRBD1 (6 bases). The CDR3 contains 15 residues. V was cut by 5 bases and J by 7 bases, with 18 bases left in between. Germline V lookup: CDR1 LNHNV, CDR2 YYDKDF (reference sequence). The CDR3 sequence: CATSPDGQINQPQHF. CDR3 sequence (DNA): TGTGCCACCAGCCCTGACGGACAGATAAACCAGCCCCAGCATTTT.

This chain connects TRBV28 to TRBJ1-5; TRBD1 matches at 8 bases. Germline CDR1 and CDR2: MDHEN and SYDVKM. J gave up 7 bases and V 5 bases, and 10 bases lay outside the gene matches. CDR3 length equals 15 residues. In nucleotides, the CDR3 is TGTGCCAGCAGTAGACAGGGGTCGGGAGACCAGCCCCAGCATTTT. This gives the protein CASSRQGSGDQPQHF.

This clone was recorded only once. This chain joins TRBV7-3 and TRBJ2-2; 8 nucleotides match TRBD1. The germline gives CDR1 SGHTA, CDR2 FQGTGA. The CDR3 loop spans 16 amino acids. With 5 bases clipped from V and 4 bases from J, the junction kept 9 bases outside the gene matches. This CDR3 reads CASSPVTGGATGELFF. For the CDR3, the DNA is TGTGCCAGCAGCCCAGTAACAGGGGGTGCCACCGGGGAGCTGTTTTTT.

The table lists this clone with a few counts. The CDR3: CASSSGTGNQPQHF. DNA for the CDR3: TGTGCCAGCAGCTCCGGGACAGGGAATCAGCCCCAGCATTTT. V and J are TRBV2 and TRBJ1-5; 9 nucleotides align to TRBD1. The V gene's germline CDR1 is SNHLY and CDR2 FYNNEI. The CDR3 has 14 amino acids. Unmatched junction bases numbered 4, after V lost 6 bases and J lost 4 bases.

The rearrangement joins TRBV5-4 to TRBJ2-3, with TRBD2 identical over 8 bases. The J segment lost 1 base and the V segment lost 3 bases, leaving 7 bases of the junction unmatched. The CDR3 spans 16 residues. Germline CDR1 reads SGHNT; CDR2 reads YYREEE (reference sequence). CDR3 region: CASSSGGSGGTDTQYF. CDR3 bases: TGTGCCAGCAGCTCCGGGGGTAGCGGGGGCACAGATACGCAGTATTTT.

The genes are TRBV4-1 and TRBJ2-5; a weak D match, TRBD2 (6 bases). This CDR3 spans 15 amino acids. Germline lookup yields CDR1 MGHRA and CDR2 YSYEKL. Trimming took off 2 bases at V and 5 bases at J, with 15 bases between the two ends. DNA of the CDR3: TGCGCCAGCAGCCAAACTAGGCCCGGGAGTGAGACCCAGTACTTC. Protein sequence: CASSQTRPGSETQYF.

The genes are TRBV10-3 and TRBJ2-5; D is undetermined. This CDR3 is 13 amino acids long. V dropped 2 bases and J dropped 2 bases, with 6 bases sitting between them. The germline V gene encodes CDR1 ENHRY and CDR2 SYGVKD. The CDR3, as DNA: TGTGCCATCAGTGAGGAGGTTCAAGAGACCCAGTACTTC. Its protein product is CAISEEVQETQYF.

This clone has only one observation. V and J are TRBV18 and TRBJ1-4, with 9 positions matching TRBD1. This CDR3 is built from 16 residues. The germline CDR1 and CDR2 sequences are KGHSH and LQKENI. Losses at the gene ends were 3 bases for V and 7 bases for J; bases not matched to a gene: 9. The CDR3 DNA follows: TGTGCCAGCTCACCCAATCCTGGACAGGGGATTGAAAAACTGTTTTTT. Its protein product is CASSPNPGQGIEKLFF.